This T cell receptor (beta chain) was documented in a study of T cell repertoires in cytomegalovirus infection. Study-wide background: Public TCR beta signatures indicated both CMV infection and matching HLA type. Study-wide findings and caveats: There were HLA-C-restricted CMV-specific TCR beta clonotypes dominating the ex vivo response. Summed frequency of public TCR beta families distinguished CMV carriers with the relevant HLA.

Comments on this clonotype: Its antigen is not identified.

TCRdb itself ran the reads through MiXCR, one entry per CDR3 protein. The data contain some 280,000 distinct CDR3 sequences, roughly an eighth of them singletons. This clonotype was sampled from a human donor in good health (CMV status not recorded). Some clones in this sample may be carry-over from other donors' samples. The specimen sequenced was PBMCs.

CDR3 region: CSAGTSGGDTQYF. Written as DNA, the CDR3 is TGCAGTGCTGGGACTAGCGGGGGAGATACGCAGTATTTT. The chain combines TRBV20-1 with TRBJ2-3, with 14 positions matching TRBD2. CDR3 length: 13 residues. V shed 5 bases and J 5 bases; nucleotides not matched to a gene: 0. Germline V gives CDR1 DFQATT, CDR2 SNEGSKA (reference sequence).